The 2 T cell receptor beta chains in this list originate from one sample, sequenced in a study of beta chain features in type 1 diabetes. Investigators reverse transcribed all isolated RNA, so they sequenced expressed TCRB transcripts. The protocol was immunoSEQ multiplex PCR, while the TCRdb copy is restricted to in-frame clones and leaves out a portion. This sample yields 250,000 to 350,000 clones, of which about 14% are seen a single time; under 8.5% belongs to the top ten. The source material was central memory CD4+ T cells from blood. Receptors originate from a man aged 25 to 45 in good health.

This clone has more than one count but fewer than ten. This rearrangement joins TRBV9 to TRBJ2-5; 11 bases line up with TRBD2. Germline V gives CDR1 SGDLS, CDR2 YYNGEE. The V segment lost 4 bases and the J segment 2 bases; nucleotides outside the gene matches: 1. The CDR3 runs 14 residues. CDR3 DNA: TGTGCCAGCAGCCCTAGCGGGGGGCAAGAGACCCAGTACTTC. This sequence encodes CASSPSGGQETQYF.

The CDR3 sequence is CASSLSSGNTIYF. As DNA, the CDR3 is TGTGCCAGCAGCCTCTCCTCTGGAAACACCATATATTTT. The V call is TRBV11-2, the J call TRBJ1-3; no reliable D call. The germline CDR1 and CDR2 sequences are SGHAT and FQNNGV. Trimming removed 5 bases at V and 0 bases at J, with 5 bases between. The CDR3 loop spans 13 amino acids.